Included here is one TCR beta chain sequence, with context. Antigen unknown. The CDR3 consists of 19 residues. V was pared by 6 bases and J by 0 bases, with 14 bases of the junction left unmatched. The V gene's germline CDR1 is MRHNA and CDR2 SNTAGT. Sequencing was performed with immunoSEQ multiplex PCR; in TCRdb, only in-frame clones are kept and a portion is missing. The data hold 110,000 to 150,000 clones, with 93% observed a single time. The data derive from a study of T cell responses to AZD1222 COVID-19 vaccine. General study results and limits: Seropositivity was recorded at baseline in only a handful of AZD1222 recipients. In a largely white British group with more females than males, clonal diversity was possibly underestimated.

The gene calls are TRBV6-4 and TRBJ2-2, with TRBD1 identical over 9 bases. This receptor was obtained from an adult who had recovered from COVID-19. The sample consisted of peripheral blood, taken after recovery from COVID-19. CDR3 loop: CASRTGDRAPSANTGELFF. CDR3 sequence (DNA): TGTGCCAGCAGGACCGGGGACAGGGCGCCAAGCGCGAACACCGGGGAGCTGTTTTTT.